This paragraph reports one T cell receptor beta chain. The V end was cut by 1 base, the J end by 8 bases, with 9 bases between. CDR3 length equals 13 residues. Germline CDR1 SGHTA, CDR2 FQGTGA. These data are taken from a study of blood T cell repertoires in COVID-19. About the study: Sample material is recorded as cDNA or gDNA derived from T cells, B-cell-depleted T cells, or PBMCs.

The study assigned cohorts using participant-reported clinical history. In the source study's methods: Estimation of nucleated cell counts was performed using reference gene primer amplification. The data were produced by immunoSEQ multiplex PCR, yet TCRdb's version contains in-frame clones alone and is incomplete. The V and J calls and clone size are taken from that table; D and trimming were inferred from the DNA. The table includes a few hundred thousand clones, more than 70% detected once. The clonotype comes from a woman aged 40 to 50 with acute COVID-19. The rearrangement uses TRBV7-3 and TRBJ2-1; TRBD2 might be the D (6 bases). The source material was PBMCs or T cells enriched from blood (not recorded which). CDR3 in DNA: TGTGCCAGCAGCTTAATCAGGGAGGATGAGCAGTTCTTC. Translating it yields CASSLIREDEQFF.